These 23 T cell receptor beta chains were sequenced from one sample in a study of control samples from healthy donors and cancer patients. Repertoires were generated with immunoSEQ multiplex PCR, while TCRdb's copy carries only in-frame clones and drops some. This table has some 64,000 clones, 90% appearing once. The sequenced material came from PBMCs. These receptors all stem from a woman aged 50 to 65 with colorectal cancer.

This clone was observed once. This chain uses TRBV5-1 with TRBJ1-1; no firm D call. Germline CDR1 and CDR2: SGHRS and YFSETQ. Trimming pared 1 base from V and 2 bases from J, leaving 0 bases between. The CDR3 length is 11 residues. The CDR3 nucleotides are TGCGCCAGCAGCTTGAACACTGAAGCTTTCTTT. It specifies CASSLNTEAFF.

V gene TRBV27 combines with J gene TRBJ1-5; no reliable D call. This CDR3 has 14 amino acids. Germline lookup yields CDR1 MNHEY and CDR2 SMNVEV (reference sequence). V dropped 3 bases and J dropped 4 bases, with 10 bases sitting between them. CDR3: CASSLTRTNQPQHF. The CDR3 region has the DNA TGTGCCAGCAGTTTGACCAGAACGAATCAGCCCCAGCATTTT.

This rearrangement joins TRBV5-1 to TRBJ2-7, with 9 nucleotides matching TRBD1. Germline trimming cut 3 bases from V and 6 bases from J; bases unmatched to any gene: 7. This CDR3 has 14 amino acids. From germline, CDR1 is SGHRS and CDR2 YFSETQ. CDR3 nucleotides: TGCGCCAGCAGCTCACCGGGACAGGGATTCGAGCAGTACTTC. This encodes CASSSPGQGFEQYF.

This chain uses TRBV30 with TRBJ1-1; 8 bases are a match to TRBD1. The CDR3 sequence is 17 residues long. CDR1 and CDR2 (germline): GTSNPN, SVGIG (reference sequence). The trim removed 4 bases at V and 1 base at J, leaving 14 bases unmatched. This CDR3 is CAWKRGRGLYENTEAFF. The CDR3 nucleotides read TGTGCCTGGAAACGGGGCAGGGGGCTCTATGAGAACACTGAAGCTTTCTTT.

This clone was observed once. J is TRBJ1-4 and V is TRBV2; the D gene is possibly TRBD1 (6 bases). Germline CDR1 and CDR2: SNHLY and FYNNEI. CDR3 length: 14 amino acids. Trimming pared 6 bases from V and 5 bases from J, leaving 13 bases between. The CDR3 DNA follows: TGTGCCAGCAGCGTACAGGGCTACAATGAAAAACTGTTTTTT. Translation: CASSVQGYNEKLFF.

The V and J genes are TRBV4-1 and TRBJ1-5; a weak D match, TRBD1 (5 bases). The CDR3 covers 16 residues. Trimming removed 2 bases from V and 3 bases from J, with 14 bases in between. Germline V lookup: CDR1 MGHRA, CDR2 YSYEKL. CDR3 region: CASSQSGLAPNQPQHF. CDR3 bases: TGCGCCAGCAGCCAATCAGGGTTGGCACCCAATCAGCCCCAGCATTTT.

The V call is TRBV5-3, the J call TRBJ1-1, with TRBD1 matching over 9 bases. TRBV5-3 is flagged as an ORF with uncertain function. J was trimmed by 4 bases and V by 0 bases; bases with no gene match: 19. This CDR3 spans 20 amino acids. CDR3 residues: CARSLAHRSGATGGSTEAFF. CDR3 coding DNA: TGTGCCAGAAGCTTGGCGCACCGCAGCGGAGCGACAGGGGGATCCACTGAAGCTTTCTTT.

The rearrangement uses TRBV5-6 and TRBJ2-3; 10 nucleotides match TRBD2. The CDR3 sequence is 17 residues long. Germline-derived CDR1 and CDR2 are SGHDT and YYEEEE. The ends lost 2 bases at V and 0 bases at J; junction bases unmatched: 6. The CDR3 bases are TGTGCCAGCAGCTTAGCGGGAGGGAGATATAGCACAGATACGCAGTATTTT. Amino acid sequence: CASSLAGGRYSTDTQYF.

This chain links TRBV9 with TRBJ2-5, with 9 bases identical to TRBD1. The germline CDR1 and CDR2 sequences are SGDLS and YYNGEE. Trimming removed 3 bases from V and 0 bases from J; junction bases left unmatched: 12. This CDR3 region has 18 residues. CDR3 sequence: CASSARTGGSWYQETQYF. The CDR3, as DNA: TGTGCCAGCAGCGCACGAACAGGGGGCTCTTGGTACCAAGAGACCCAGTACTTC.

V gene TRBV11-2 combines with J gene TRBJ2-3; no clear D gene. CDR1 and CDR2 (germline): SGHAT, FQNNGV. The CDR3 has 15 amino acids. Trimming took off 7 bases at V and 6 bases at J, with 20 bases between the two ends. CDR3 amino acids: CASILYPEAADTQYF. CDR3 DNA sequence: TGTGCCAGCATCCTGTATCCCGAGGCCGCCGATACGCAGTATTTT.

This sequence joins TRBV3-1 (or the pseudogene TRBV3-2) and TRBJ1-2; D may be TRBD1 (5 bases). Germline values: CDR1 LGHDT, CDR2 YNNKEL (reference sequence). This CDR3 is built from 13 residues. V was cut by 4 bases and J by 7 bases, with 13 bases left in between. The DNA for the CDR3 is TGTGCCAGCAGCCCTACCGGGGCGAGTGGCTACACCTTC. Amino acids: CASSPTGASGYTF.

The chain has TRBV27 and TRBJ1-2; D is perhaps TRBD1 (5 bases). V lost 5 bases, J lost 5 bases, and 18 bases lay in between. The CDR3 loop spans 15 amino acids. The germline gives CDR1 MNHEY, CDR2 SMNVEV (reference sequence). The CDR3 region has the DNA TGTGCCAGCAGTCCAATCCCGGGGCCGGGGTATGGCTACACCTTC. Its protein is CASSPIPGPGYGYTF.

The chain has TRBV5-4 and TRBJ1-1; no clear D gene. CDR3 length equals 15 residues. The germline V and J ends were trimmed by 4 bases and 0 bases, with 13 bases remaining between them. Looked up from germline, CDR1 is SGHNT and CDR2 is YYREEE (reference sequence). The DNA for the CDR3 is TGTGCCAGCAGCCCTGGGCTGAGGTTGAACACTGAAGCTTTCTTT. This translates into CASSPGLRLNTEAFF.

The chain uses TRBV30 and TRBJ2-1; D unresolved. Trimming stripped 1 base from V and 5 bases from J, with 12 bases between. The CDR3 loop spans 14 amino acids. Germline V gene data show CDR1 as GTSNPN and CDR2 as SVGIG (reference sequence). For the CDR3, the DNA is TGTGCCTGGAGTGGTGGCAGGCTGGACAATGAGCAGTTCTTC. Translating it yields CAWSGGRLDNEQFF.

This clone was observed once. CDR3 DNA: TGCGCCAGCAGCTTGGACTTCTACGAGCAGTACTTC. Amino acid sequence: CASSLDFYEQYF. The V gene is TRBV5-1, the J gene TRBJ2-7; D call uncertain. CDR1 SGHRS and CDR2 YFSETQ come from the germline V gene. This CDR3 contains 12 residues. Trimming shortened V by 0 bases and J by 3 bases, and 4 bases separated the two germline ends. Using reference TRBV5-1 and TRBJ2-7 for the parts outside the CDR3, the full variable domain is KAGVTQTPRYLIKTRGQQVTLSCSPISGHRSVSWYQQTPGQGLQFLFEYFSETQRNKGNFPGRFSGRQFSNSRSEMNVSTLELGDSALYLCASSLDFYEQYFGPGTRLTVT.

The chain couples TRBV29-1 to TRBJ1-1; perhaps TRBD1 as D (5 bases). The CDR3 has 12 amino acids. Germline V gene lookup returns CDR1 SQVTM and CDR2 ANQGSEA. V was clipped by 3 bases and J by 5 bases, with 10 bases between them. The CDR3 sequence is CSVELGPTEAFF. The CDR3 DNA reads TGCAGCGTTGAGTTGGGGCCGACTGAAGCTTTCTTT.

The chain couples TRBV28 to TRBJ2-7, with 7 nucleotides matching TRBD2. Germline V gene sequence: CDR1 MDHEN, CDR2 SYDVKM. The CDR3 runs to 20 residues. With 5 bases clipped from V and 4 bases from J, the junction kept 26 bases outside the gene matches. The CDR3 spells CASSDPGGLSMRNPQYEQYF. CDR3 nucleotide sequence: TGTGCCAGCAGTGACCCGGGGGGTCTCTCGATGAGAAATCCGCAATACGAGCAGTACTTC.

This clone has just one count. The chain combines TRBV29-1 with TRBJ1-1, with 8 bases fitting TRBD1. Germline V gene lookup returns CDR1 SQVTM and CDR2 ANQGSEA. V lost 6 bases, J lost 3 bases, and 6 bases stayed unmatched. The length of the CDR3 is 13 residues. CDR3 coding DNA: TGCAGCGTACACGGACAGGGCGACACTGAAGCTTTCTTT. This codes for CSVHGQGDTEAFF.

This clone came up a few times. The chain joins TRBV6-2 or TRBV6-3 to TRBJ1-5; TRBD1 might be the D (6 bases). V was pared by 2 bases and J by 6 bases, with 17 bases between. The germline V gene encodes CDR1 MNHEY and CDR2 SVGEGT. This CDR3 comprises 16 residues. The CDR3 bases are TGTGCCAGCAGTTACAATCGAAACAGGGTAGGTCAGCCCCAGCATTTT. Protein: CASSYNRNRVGQPQHF.

The V gene is TRBV12-3 or TRBV12-4, the J gene TRBJ1-5; no reliable D call. This CDR3 has 12 amino acids. Trimming removed 2 bases at V and 6 bases at J, with 5 bases between. The CDR3 DNA sequence: TGTGCCAGCAGTTTAAGGGTTCAGCCCCAGCATTTT. This sequence encodes CASSLRVQPQHF.

The genes are TRBV7-9 and TRBJ2-3; D gene ambiguous. CDR3 length equals 14 residues. Germline-derived CDR1 and CDR2 are SEHNR and FQNEAQ (reference sequence). Trimming took 5 bases from V and 1 from J, leaving 10 bases between them. CDR3 sequence (DNA): TGTGCCAGCAGCGTTGTTGGGGGCACAGATACGCAGTATTTT. Encoded protein: CASSVVGGTDTQYF.

V and J are TRBV18 and TRBJ1-2; D is ambiguous. The germline CDR1 and CDR2 sequences are KGHSH and LQKENI. V was pared by 0 bases and J by 6 bases, with 11 bases between. CDR3 length equals 14 residues. Written as DNA, the CDR3 is TGTGCCAGCTCACCACCGGGCAGTTTTGATGGCTACACCTTC. Protein: CASSPPGSFDGYTF. Combining the CDR3 with reference TRBV18 and TRBJ1-2 gives the whole variable domain NAGVMQNPRHLVRRRGQEARLRCSPMKGHSHVYWYRQLPEEGLKFMVYLQKENIIDESGMPKERFSAEFPKEGPSILRIQQVVRGDSAAYFCASSPPGSFDGYTFGSGTRLTVV.

The genes are TRBV28 and TRBJ1-1, with D hard to call. Germline V gene lookup returns CDR1 MDHEN and CDR2 SYDVKM. V gave up 5 bases and J gave up 5 bases, with 15 bases separating them. The CDR3 has 14 amino acids. The chain's CDR3 is CASSPPLGQTEAFF. CDR3 DNA sequence: TGTGCCAGCAGTCCCCCCCTGGGTCAAACTGAAGCTTTCTTT.